In this sample, the clone carrying this T cell receptor beta chain turned up a few times. Its antigen is currently unknown. The data were obtained in a study of T cells after yellow fever vaccination. Whole-study findings and limits: Clones that expanded after primary vaccination mostly reappeared after the booster (roughly 96% CD4, around 87% CD8).

Germline V CDR1 and CDR2: MNHEY, SMNVEV (reference sequence). CDR3 length: 16 amino acids. V was shortened by 1 base and J by 2 bases, with 11 bases between the two germline ends. A 5'RACE template-switching step, the method used to make TCR cDNA, added a universal primer site and UMIs. Each CDR3 protein gets one entry after TCRdb re-called the 5' RACE reads with MiXCR. The sample records a few hundred thousand distinct CDR3 sequences, around 6.8% being singletons. This clonotype was sampled from a man between 18 and 29 years old who received the YFV17D yellow fever vaccine. This sequence joins TRBV27 and TRBJ2-2; D uncertain. Sequencing used PBMCs, obtained about 49 days after the first yellow fever vaccination. CDR3 sequence reads: CASSLLALENTGELFF. CDR3 bases: TGTGCCAGCAGTTTATTAGCCCTTGAAAACACCGGGGAGCTGTTTTTT.